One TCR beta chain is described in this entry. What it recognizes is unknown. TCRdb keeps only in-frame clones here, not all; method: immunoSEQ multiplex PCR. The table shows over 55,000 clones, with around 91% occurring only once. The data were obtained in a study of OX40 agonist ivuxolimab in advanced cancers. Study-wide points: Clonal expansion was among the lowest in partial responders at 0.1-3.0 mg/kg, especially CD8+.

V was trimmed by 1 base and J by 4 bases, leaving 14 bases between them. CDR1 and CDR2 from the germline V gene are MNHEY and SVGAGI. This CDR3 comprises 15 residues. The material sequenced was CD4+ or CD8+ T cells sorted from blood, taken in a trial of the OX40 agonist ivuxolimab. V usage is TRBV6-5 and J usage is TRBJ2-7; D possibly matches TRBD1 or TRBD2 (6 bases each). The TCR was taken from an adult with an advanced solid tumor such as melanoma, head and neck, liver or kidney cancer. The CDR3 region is CASSYYRGTQYEQYF. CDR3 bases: TGTGCCAGCAGTTACTACCGCGGGACACAGTACGAGCAGTACTTC.